This TCR beta chain derives from a study of blood T cell repertoires in COVID-19. Profiling relied on immunoSEQ multiplex PCR, and the TCRdb table lists in-frame clones only, not all of them. Among about half a million clones listed, 70% to 90% were seen once. Germline lookup yields CDR1 SGHTA and CDR2 FQGNSA. The V segment lost 6 bases and the J segment 6 bases; nucleotides outside the gene matches: 8. The CDR3 loop spans 15 amino acids. This sequence originates from a woman aged 55-70 years who had recovered from COVID-19. This chain connects TRBV7-2 to TRBJ2-1, with 10 bases aligning to TRBD2. The source material was PBMCs or T cells enriched from blood (not recorded which). The CDR3 coding sequence is TGTGCCAGCAGACCAGCGGGGGGGCCCCCCAATGAGCAGTTCTTC. This gives the protein CASRPAGGPPNEQFF.